This T cell receptor beta chain derives from a study of cytomegalovirus exposure and HLA in healthy donors (dated by TCRdb to the late 2010s). A note on the overall study: According to an earlier analysis of 587 of the donors, 150 million to 200 million T cells yielded over 90 million unique TCR beta sequences and around 280 Gb of sequence data. An early release covering just under 650 HLA-typed donors comprised around 300 gigabases of sequencing data and tens of millions of unique TCR sequences. Of the 300 to 500 genotyped donors, approximately 80% were placed in the genetic ancestry cluster associated with self-reported Caucasian donors. Typing coverage differed by locus: A, B, C, DRB1 and DQB1 were typed in roughly 629-640 donors, DQA1 in 500 to 550, DPA1 in 606, and DPB1 in just under 480. A later analysis re-analyzed previously published TCR beta repertoires from about 600 donors and added high-resolution HLA genotyping to study TCR occurrence patterns. In the later analysis, no new phenotypic data were used to find candidate immune exposures; instead, reliance was placed on TCR beta sequences and their occurrence across donors. An earlier analysis of fewer than 700 of the donors applied high-throughput TCR beta sequencing to assess whether each TCR beta V gene segment acted as functional or pseudogenic. On average, approximately 250,000 unique TCR beta nucleotide sequences were sequenced per donor among a few hundred genotyped donors of the cohort, with roughly 20% of those sequences being non-productive. Every discovery cohort repertoire had been produced on one sequencing platform. The study profiled the T cell repertoires of hundreds of subjects by immunosequencing and related them to cytomegalovirus serostatus. To predict cytomegalovirus infection status, the study brought together high-throughput TCR immunosequencing, statistical association of individual TCRs with disease status, and machine learning. Donor age, sex, ethnicity and CMV serostatus were collected together with the repertoire data. A later genetic analysis took genome-wide SNP genotypes for about 65% of the 666 donors and used that subset as a discovery cohort. The study aimed to test whether cataloging public T cell receptors could reveal signatures of past pathogen exposure. Along with the approximately 700-subject first cohort, a separate validation cohort of around 110 different subjects was used. Class I and class II HLA loci were covered by the typing at four-digit resolution. Five DR-DQ haplotypes were handled as single units for association and clustering because linkage in the cohort was strong.

In total, roughly 670 healthy bone marrow donors made up the cohort. At the time of sampling, all cohort members were nominally healthy, though unrecorded immune exposures were likely present. The donor was CMV seropositive and was included in the group of around 300 seropositive cohort members. A peripheral blood sample was collected from each donor, and TCR beta sequencing was performed on peripheral blood mononuclear cells. The Qiagen DNeasy Blood Extraction Kit was used to extract genomic DNA from the blood cell samples. The investigation overall reported the following: Correlated functional status among segregating V segments might be attributable to linkage disequilibrium, but an unknown experimental factor could not be ruled out. HLA typing was unavailable for some donors at each locus, so association tests used only the typed subset. In an earlier analysis of some 640 of the donors, most TCR beta V segments were observed in productive rearrangements about 87% or about 30% of the time, broadly matching IMGT annotations. In both the original and validation cohorts, the classifier was reported to diagnose cytomegalovirus status with high specificity and sensitivity. In this cohort, only TCR beta chains were sequenced, and detectable features were limited by the absence of alpha or paired-chain data. In a later analysis, around 17,000 TCR beta sequences were associated with specific HLA alleles at a false discovery rate of 0.05. The 87-base-pair reads could not distinguish some IMGT-functional V segments, including TRBV6-2 and TRBV6-3, so those segments were excluded. When HLA alleles, especially DR and DQ, strongly co-occurred, TCR associations were difficult to assign to individual alleles. According to a later analysis, most CMV-associated TCR beta chains appeared to be HLA-restricted, and the HLA associations seemed to be driven largely by CMV exposure. A few of the identified cytomegalovirus-associated TCR beta chains were confirmed in vitro to be specific for cytomegalovirus antigens. Most TCR sequences were observed very rarely across donors, whereas some public TCRs were present in many individuals. According to the authors, the approach could potentially be generalized to other disease states and immunological phenotypes. Presence/absence analyses assumed roughly uniform sequencing depth across donors, an assumption that may not hold. A further reported finding was that TCR beta sequences accurately predicted the HLA-A and HLA-B alleles for most subjects in the first cohort. A later analysis found that TCR association rates varied across HLA loci, with DRB1 alleles showing the most associated TCRs and HLA-C alleles the fewest. A total of about 150 TCR beta chains were listed by the study as associated with cytomegalovirus. V-gene and J-gene trimming of TCR beta chains was associated with a missense DCLRE1C variant in a later genetic analysis, and the association was replicated in an independent cohort. Several of the top co-occurrence clusters appeared to be linked to parvovirus B19, influenza, CMV and Epstein-Barr virus, according to a later analysis. In a later analysis, HLA-associated TCR beta chains showed more clonal expansion and lower generation probabilities than non-associated chains that were equally common. Because counts were too low, roughly 16 rarely observed V segments, including chromosome 9 orphons, were left out of the earlier analysis of some 600 of the donors. A later genetic analysis reported fewer N-insertions in productive TCRs among donors in an Asian-associated ancestry cluster than the roughly 640-donor mean. A cluster of highly shared sequence variants was judged likely to represent a technical artifact of the sequencing pipeline. The only immune exposure information available for the cohort was CMV serostatus.

V is trimmed back by 7 bases and J by 6 bases, and the junction contains 14 bases that no gene match accounts for. Taken from the germline V gene, the CDR1 and CDR2 loops are SGHRS and YFSETQ. From the cysteine through the phenylalanine, the CDR3 covers 15 amino acids. Only the CDR3 portion is preserved as DNA: 45 bases, with reading frame beginning at the first base. A remark on this clone: This clone's antigen is unknown. The record has no base qualities; no much larger clone is one base away.

Receptors were amplified or captured by the immunoSEQ multiplex PCR assay. For the multiplex PCR, a mixture combining 60 forward primers for TCR Vbeta segments and 13 reverse primers for TCR Jbeta segments was used. The CDR3 region of rearranged TCR beta genes was amplified from genomic DNA by a multiplex PCR assay. On the Illumina HiSeq System, the amplified TCR beta libraries were sequenced as 87-base-pair reads. The authors' analysis ran thus. A later analysis counted about 76 million unique TCR beta chains across the roughly 700 repertoires, and 10 million to 11 million of these chains were shared by at least two donors. To remove PCR and sequencing errors, raw reads were error-corrected and collapsed into unique sequences using a nearest-neighbor algorithm that merged closely related sequences. Alignment of CDR3 sequences to IMGT reference sequences was used to assign V, D and J gene segments. Each retained sequence needed at least a six-nucleotide match to both a V gene segment and a J gene segment. A rearrangement was called productive if the CDR3 had no stop codons and remained in frame with V and J, and every other rearrangement was called non-productive. CDR3 was defined by IMGT convention, running from the second conserved V-encoded cysteine to the conserved J-encoded phenylalanine. In an earlier analysis of around 640 of the donors, sequences lacking an unambiguous match to a single V gene segment were excluded. An earlier analysis of about 600 of the donors called V segments functional above 56.7% productive rearrangements and segregating when the between-donor standard deviation exceeded 5%. A statistical classification framework was built to diagnose cytomegalovirus status from the catalog of TCR beta chain sequences. A later analysis assigned V and J genes by comparing TCR nucleotide sequences with IMGT/GENE-DB human TR gene sequences. Using the TCRdist pipeline, a later analysis assigned CDR3 sequences along with most-parsimonious VDJ recombination scenarios. In a later analysis, every TCR beta chain was defined by the combination of its CDR3 amino acid sequence and its V-gene family, and reads without a unique V-gene family were dropped. A later analysis removed roughly 590 highly shared, low-generation-probability nucleotide sequences to deal with suspected cross-contamination and a sequencing artifact. A later analysis calculated a clonal expansion index for each public chain from normalized within-repertoire ranks of inferred template counts. A later analysis computed generation probabilities with a VDJ recombination model fitted to out-of-frame rearrangements, and checked the results against IGoR. A later analysis scored TCR-TCR, TCR-HLA and TCR-CMV co-occurrence with hypergeometric tests, applying a repertoire-size bias correction to TCR pairs. False discovery rates were estimated in a later analysis by permuting HLA or CMV assignments 20 times. In a later analysis, co-occurring TCRs were grouped using DBSCAN, and TCRdist sequence similarity was added for clustering within HLA-allele-positive subsets. For co-occurrence clustering, repertoires with fewer than 30,000 or more than 120,000 public chains were excluded, along with roughly 5 repertoires with anomalous nucleotide sharing. TCRdb limited this immuneACCESS table to in-frame rearrangements with V and J called. A share of clones is missing; checked studies link under half to unresolved V genes, and the rest is unexplained. V, J and clone size are those of that table, while D and trimming were read from the DNA. The sample table records 180,000 or so clones; roughly 80% of these occur just once. The ten largest clonotypes hold about 7.7% of the sample.

The clonotype was recovered from a woman aged 40 to 50 in good health and CMV-seropositive. The specimen sequenced was PBMCs. The chain is assembled from TRBV5-1 and TRBJ2-7, and 9 junction bases match TRBD2. The DNA sequence is given as TGCGCCAGCGCCCCGGGCGGGGGGGAGAAGGGCGAGCAGTACTTC. Protein translation: CASAPGGGEKGEQYF.